The clone carrying this T cell receptor beta chain was seen a few times. The data were obtained in a study of blood T cells in healthy people across ages. Individuals who donated were healthy Caucasians from Russia aged roughly 6 to 90. Samples each yielded at least 6 micrograms of total RNA. A J-beta primer mix and a sample-barcoded 5' primer were used in a second PCR of about 7 to 11 cycles. Via MiXCR, TCRdb re-called the 5' RACE reads, giving one row per CDR3 protein. The sample includes 800,000 to 950,000 distinct CDR3 sequences, 36% of them seen just once. The CDR3 length is 16 residues. The rearrangement links TRBV21-1 to TRBJ2-3; TRBD1 was called by the table and not checked on the DNA. TRBV21-1 counts as a pseudogene. The sequence came from a man younger than 35 in good health. Material: blood. The chain's CDR3 is CASSKRRAPCPDTQYF. In nucleotides, the CDR3 is TGTGCCAGCAGCAAACGCCGGGCCCCCTGCCCAGATACGCAGTATTTT.